This TCR beta chain was documented in a study of blood T cell repertoires in COVID-19. Study-level information: The United States, Italy and Spain supplied acute and convalescent COVID-19 samples.

Authors' methods: How many nucleated cells were present was estimated from reference gene primer amplification. The method was immunoSEQ multiplex PCR; TCRdb's version includes in-frame clones alone and lacks a portion of them. That table supplies the V and J calls and clone size; D and trimming were determined from the DNA. The sample holds tens of thousands of clones, approximately 88% seen once. Germline V gives CDR1 SQVTM, CDR2 ANQGSEA. Deletions cut 8 bases from V and 1 base from J, with 14 bases between. This CDR3 has 13 residues. This receptor was obtained from a woman of 80 years or more with acute or convalescent COVID-19. Material for sequencing was peripheral blood. J is TRBJ1-1 and V is TRBV29-1; D is uncertain. In DNA form, the CDR3 reads TGCAGCACCTCCGTGCGAGAGAACACTGAAGCTTTCTTT. It yields the protein CSTSVRENTEAFF. The variable domain in full, completed from reference TRBV29-1 and TRBJ1-1, reads SAVISQKPSRDICQRGTSLTIQCQVDSQVTMMFWYRQQPGQSLTLIATANQGSEATYESGFVIDKFPISRPNLTFSTLTVSNMSPEDSSIYLCSTSVRENTEAFFGQGTRLTVV.